A single sample gave rise to the 23 T cell receptor beta chains below, sequenced in a study of T cell responses to AZD1222 COVID-19 vaccine. The repertoire was sequenced with immunoSEQ multiplex PCR; TCRdb's copy has only in-frame clones and lacks some. The sample lists about 200,000 clones; about 94% were seen once. This specimen was peripheral blood, taken 28 days after the second dose of the MenACWY control vaccine. All receptors derive from an adult who received the MenACWY meningococcal vaccine as a control.

This sequence joins TRBV5-1 and TRBJ2-1, with 16 positions matching TRBD2. This CDR3 contains 18 residues. V lost 3 bases and J lost 4; bases outside the gene matches: 7. Germline values: CDR1 SGHRS, CDR2 YFSETQ. CDR3 sequence: CASSSGTSGRAIYNEQFF. Here the CDR3 DNA reads TGCGCCAGCAGCTCCGGGACTAGCGGGAGGGCCATATACAATGAGCAGTTCTTC.

This clone was recorded only once. The chain joins TRBV6-1 to TRBJ2-2; D not resolved. This CDR3 region has 15 residues. The V gene lost 2 bases and the J gene lost 4 bases, with 11 bases spanning the gap. CDR1 and CDR2 (germline): MNHNS, SASEGT. CDR3 sequence reads: CASSEYSDVTGELFF. CDR3 DNA sequence: TGTGCCAGCAGTGAATACTCGGATGTCACCGGGGAGCTGTTTTTT.

The chain is built from TRBV4-3 and TRBJ1-1; D might be TRBD1 (5 bases). Trimming stripped 1 base from V and 3 bases from J, with 15 bases between. CDR1 and CDR2 from the germline V gene are LGHNA and YSLEER. This CDR3 region has 16 residues. In nucleotides, the CDR3 is TGCGCCAGCAGCCAAGCGGCGACATGGGGGGACACTGAAGCTTTCTTT. It encodes CASSQAATWGDTEAFF.

This clone was recorded only once. The CDR3 DNA sequence: TGTGCCAGTAGTATCCTGACCTCGGAGACCCAGTACTTC. It translates to CASSILTSETQYF. The V call is TRBV19, the J call TRBJ2-5; unclear D gene. V lost 3 bases to trimming and J lost 5 bases, with 10 bases between them. The CDR3 extends over 13 amino acids. The germline V gene has CDR1 LNHDA and CDR2 SQIVND (reference sequence).

This chain links TRBV6-5 with TRBJ1-1; 7 bases agree with TRBD1. The CDR3 totals 16 residues. V lost 0 bases and J lost 3; bases outside the gene matches: 7. From germline, CDR1 is MNHEY and CDR2 SVGAGI. The chain's CDR3 is CASSYSSSGGDTEAFF. In nucleotides, the CDR3 is TGTGCCAGCAGTTACTCGAGTTCAGGGGGTGACACTGAAGCTTTCTTT.

The chain employs TRBV7-9 and TRBJ2-1; TRBD2 agrees at 8 bases. The CDR3 runs to 15 residues. Losses at the gene ends were 3 bases for V and 3 bases for J; bases not matched to a gene: 4. Germline CDR1 reads SEHNR; CDR2 reads FQNEAQ (reference sequence). The CDR3: CASSFRGGYYNEQFF. The CDR3, as DNA: TGTGCCAGCAGCTTTCGGGGGGGCTACTACAATGAGCAGTTCTTC.

CDR3 DNA sequence: TGTGCCAGCAGCCAATTCGGACAGGGGAAGAACCAAGAGACCCAGTACTTC. Translated: CASSQFGQGKNQETQYF. The chain couples TRBV4-2 to TRBJ2-5; 9 bases map to TRBD1. J gave up 0 bases and V 2 bases, and 7 bases lay outside the gene matches. Germline V gives CDR1 LGHNA, CDR2 YNFKEQ. The CDR3 totals 17 residues.

V and J are TRBV15 and TRBJ1-1; TRBD1 aligns across 10 bases. The CDR3 loop spans 20 amino acids. Germline V gene lookup returns CDR1 LNHNV and CDR2 YYDKDF (reference sequence). The V gene end was trimmed by 0 bases and the J gene end by 1 base; junction bases not matched to a gene: 14. The CDR3 is CATSREFRGTGTGENTEAFF. The CDR3 DNA reads TGTGCCACCAGCAGAGAATTCCGAGGTACCGGGACAGGGGAGAACACTGAAGCTTTCTTT.

The gene calls are TRBV7-8 and TRBJ2-3, with D possibly matching TRBD1 (5 bases). CDR1 is SGHVS, CDR2 FQNEAQ, per germline. The length of the CDR3 is 14 residues. The V end was cut by 6 bases, the J end by 4 bases, with 14 bases between. CDR3 nucleotide sequence: TGTGCCAGCAGTCCGTCTAGGGGATCAGATACGCAGTATTTT. Protein product: CASSPSRGSDTQYF.

The CDR3 bases are TGTGCCAGCAGCCAAAGGGGGGACGAAAATCAGCCCCAGCATTTT. Translating it yields CASSQRGDENQPQHF. The chain links TRBV7-9 to TRBJ1-5; the D gene is possibly TRBD1 (6 bases). The CDR3 sequence is 15 residues long. Germline lookup yields CDR1 SEHNR and CDR2 FQNEAQ (reference sequence). V lost 5 bases, J lost 4 bases, and 15 bases lay in between.

The chain links TRBV29-1 to TRBJ1-2, with 8 bases matching TRBD1. J lost 7 bases, V lost 7 bases, and 11 bases had no gene match. Germline CDR1 reads SQVTM; CDR2 reads ANQGSEA. This CDR3 contains 13 residues. The CDR3 nucleotides read TGCAGCGCCGGAAGACAGGGGTTGAGTGGCTACACCTTC. Protein sequence: CSAGRQGLSGYTF.

The rearrangement uses TRBV6-6 and TRBJ1-2; D might be TRBD1 (5 bases). The ends were cut back, 3 bases at V and 4 bases at J, with 9 bases in the middle. This CDR3 has 13 residues. The germline V gene encodes CDR1 MNHNY and CDR2 SVGAGI (reference sequence). CDR3 nucleotide sequence: TGTGCCAGCAGTTATGACAGCACCTATGGCTACACCTTC. Translated, it gives CASSYDSTYGYTF.

In nucleotides, the CDR3 is TGTGCCAGCAGTGCTTTAGACTACAATGAGCAGTTCTTC. It yields the protein CASSALDYNEQFF. The chain uses TRBV9 and TRBJ2-1; D not resolved. The CDR3 totals 13 residues. Germline loops: CDR1 SGDLS, CDR2 YYNGEE. Trimming cost V 5 bases and J 3 bases, with 9 bases left between them.

The rearrangement links TRBV14 to TRBJ1-2; 7 nucleotides align to TRBD1. CDR1 and CDR2 from the germline V gene are SGHDN and FVKESK. With 3 bases clipped from V and 6 bases from J, the junction kept 7 bases outside the gene matches. The CDR3 is made up of 14 amino acids. CDR3 residues: CASSHLQGYNGYTF. In nucleotides, the CDR3 is TGTGCCAGCAGCCATCTACAGGGGTATAATGGCTACACCTTC.

The rearrangement joins TRBV5-1 to TRBJ1-1, with a weak D call TRBD1 (5 bases). The germline V gene has CDR1 SGHRS and CDR2 YFSETQ. CDR3 size: 15 residues. Trimming pared 4 bases from V and 2 bases from J, leaving 15 bases between. The DNA for the CDR3 is TGCGCCAGCAGCAAGACAGTACAACCCAACACTGAAGCTTTCTTT. It specifies CASSKTVQPNTEAFF.

The rearrangement joins TRBV28 to TRBJ1-2, with D hard to call. The V and J ends lost 6 bases and 7 bases respectively, with 12 bases between them. Germline-derived CDR1 and CDR2 are MDHEN and SYDVKM. The CDR3 runs to 12 residues. The CDR3 region has the DNA TGTGCCAGCAGGCCACCGGGCTCTGGCTACACCTTC. Translated: CASRPPGSGYTF.

V and J are TRBV7-9 and TRBJ2-7, with a weak D call TRBD2 (6 bases). V gave up 1 base and J gave up 4 bases, with 11 bases separating them. The CDR3 covers 14 residues. Germline V lookup: CDR1 SEHNR, CDR2 FQNEAQ (reference sequence). The CDR3 region is CASSLGSGGYEQYF. The CDR3 DNA follows: TGTGCCAGCAGCTTAGGGTCCGGGGGTTACGAGCAGTACTTC.

The chain carries TRBV30 and TRBJ2-3; 10 nucleotides align to TRBD2. There are 16 residues in the CDR3. V shed 5 bases and J 0 bases; nucleotides not matched to a gene: 8. CDR1 and CDR2 (germline): GTSNPN, SVGIG (reference sequence). CDR3 nucleotide sequence: TGTGCCTGGTCGTCGGGACTAGCGCCAAGCACAGATACGCAGTATTTT. This encodes CAWSSGLAPSTDTQYF.

This chain connects TRBV6-5 to TRBJ2-1, with D possibly TRBD1 on 6 matching bases. V was clipped by 5 bases and J by 4 bases, with 12 bases between them. The CDR3 has 14 residues. Germline V lookup: CDR1 MNHEY, CDR2 SVGAGI. This CDR3 is CASSQGQAYNEQFF. CDR3 nucleotides: TGTGCCAGCAGTCAGGGGCAAGCGTACAATGAGCAGTTCTTC.

The V call is TRBV28, the J call TRBJ2-6; D is unresolved. Trimming removed 4 bases from V and 4 bases from J, with 14 bases in between. Germline CDR1 MDHEN, CDR2 SYDVKM. The length of the CDR3 is 16 residues. The CDR3 spells CASSYSTPSGANVLTF. Here the CDR3 DNA reads TGTGCCAGCAGTTACTCAACCCCTTCCGGGGCCAACGTCCTGACTTTC.

DNA of the CDR3: TGTGCCACCGCTTTAGGAACGAACACCGGGGAGCTGTTTTTT. This translates into CATALGTNTGELFF. The rearrangement joins TRBV24-1 to TRBJ2-2, with D uncertain. The germline CDR1 and CDR2 sequences are KGHDR and SFDVKD. Trimming removed 9 bases from V and 0 bases from J, with 10 bases in between. The CDR3 has 14 amino acids.

CDR3 coding DNA: TGTGCCTGGAGCGTTCAACGGGACAGGGTATACTTC. Encoded protein: CAWSVQRDRVYF. The chain carries TRBV30 and TRBJ2-4; 9 bases are shared with TRBD1. CDR3 length: 12 amino acids. The germline V gene has CDR1 GTSNPN and CDR2 SVGIG (reference sequence). V was pared by 3 bases and J by 16 bases, with 10 bases of the junction left unmatched.

The chain carries TRBV4-2 and TRBJ1-1; D may be TRBD1 (5 bases). V was pared by 0 bases and J by 1 base, with 6 bases between. Germline CDR1 reads LGHNA; CDR2 reads YNFKEQ. The CDR3 covers 14 residues. CDR3 residues: CASSQDGQNTEAFF. CDR3 bases: TGTGCCAGCAGCCAAGATGGACAGAACACTGAAGCTTTCTTT.